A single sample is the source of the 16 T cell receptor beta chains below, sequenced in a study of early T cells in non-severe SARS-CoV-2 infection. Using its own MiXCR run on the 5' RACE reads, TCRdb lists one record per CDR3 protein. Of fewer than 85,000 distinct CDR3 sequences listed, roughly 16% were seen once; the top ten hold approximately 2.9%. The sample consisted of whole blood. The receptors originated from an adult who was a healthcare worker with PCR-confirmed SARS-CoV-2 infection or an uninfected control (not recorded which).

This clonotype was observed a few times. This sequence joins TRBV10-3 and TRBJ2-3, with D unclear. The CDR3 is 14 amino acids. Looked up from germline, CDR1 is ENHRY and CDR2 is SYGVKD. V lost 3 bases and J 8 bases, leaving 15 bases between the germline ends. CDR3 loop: CAISDSGPPGTQYF. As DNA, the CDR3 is TGTGCCATCAGTGATTCGGGTCCGCCGGGTACGCAGTATTTT.

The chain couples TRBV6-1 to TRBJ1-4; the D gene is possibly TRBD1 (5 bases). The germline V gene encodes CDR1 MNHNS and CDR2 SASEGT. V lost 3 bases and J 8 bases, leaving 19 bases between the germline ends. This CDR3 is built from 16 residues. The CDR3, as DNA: TGTGCCAGCAGTGAGTGGAGTAGGGGAAGGGAAGAAAAACTGTTTTTT. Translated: CASSEWSRGREEKLFF.

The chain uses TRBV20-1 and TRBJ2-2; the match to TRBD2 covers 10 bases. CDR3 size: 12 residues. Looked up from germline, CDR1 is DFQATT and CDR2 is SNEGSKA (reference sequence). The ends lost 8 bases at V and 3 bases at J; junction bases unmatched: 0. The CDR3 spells CSLAGDTGELFF. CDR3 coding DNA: TGCAGTCTAGCGGGAGACACCGGGGAGCTGTTTTTT.

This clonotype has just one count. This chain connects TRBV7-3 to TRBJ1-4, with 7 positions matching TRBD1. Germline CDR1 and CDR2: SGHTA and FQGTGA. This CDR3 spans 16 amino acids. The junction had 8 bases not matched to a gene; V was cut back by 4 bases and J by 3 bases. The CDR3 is CASSSTGKVPNEKLFF. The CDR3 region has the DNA TGTGCCAGCAGCTCGACAGGGAAGGTTCCTAATGAAAAACTGTTTTTT.

CDR3 bases: TGTGCCAGCAGCTTAGCGCTTTCGGACAGAGGCTCCTACGAGCAGTACTTC. This codes for CASSLALSDRGSYEQYF. The chain carries TRBV7-9 and TRBJ2-7, with D maybe TRBD1 (6 bases). Trimming removed 0 bases at V and 0 bases at J, with 15 bases between. Germline lookup yields CDR1 SEHNR and CDR2 FQNEAQ (reference sequence). The CDR3 is made up of 17 amino acids.

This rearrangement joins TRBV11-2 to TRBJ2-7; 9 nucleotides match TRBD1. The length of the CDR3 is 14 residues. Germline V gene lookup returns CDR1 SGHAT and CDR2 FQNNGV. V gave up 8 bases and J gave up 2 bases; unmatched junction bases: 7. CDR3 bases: TGTGCCAGCCTCCTCGGGACAGGGCCCTACGAGCAGTACTTC. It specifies CASLLGTGPYEQYF.

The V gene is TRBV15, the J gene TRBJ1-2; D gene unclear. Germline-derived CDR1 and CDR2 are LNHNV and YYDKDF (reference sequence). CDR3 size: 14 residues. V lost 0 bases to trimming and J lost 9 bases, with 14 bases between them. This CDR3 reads CATSRDPTNRSYTF. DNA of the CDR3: TGTGCCACCAGCAGAGATCCCACAAATCGGAGCTACACCTTC.

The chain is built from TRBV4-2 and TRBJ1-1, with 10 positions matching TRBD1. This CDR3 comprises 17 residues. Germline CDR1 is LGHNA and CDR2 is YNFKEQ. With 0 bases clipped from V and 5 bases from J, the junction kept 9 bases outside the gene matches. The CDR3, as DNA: TGTGCCAGCAGCCAAGAGGCTACCGACAGGGGGCGGACTGAAGCTTTCTTT. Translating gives CASSQEATDRGRTEAFF.

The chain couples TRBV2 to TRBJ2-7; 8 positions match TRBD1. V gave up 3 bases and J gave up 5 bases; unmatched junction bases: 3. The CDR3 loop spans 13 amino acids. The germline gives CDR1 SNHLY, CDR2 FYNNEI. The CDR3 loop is CASSDRGPNEQYF. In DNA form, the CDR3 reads TGTGCCAGCAGTGACAGGGGGCCCAACGAGCAGTACTTC.

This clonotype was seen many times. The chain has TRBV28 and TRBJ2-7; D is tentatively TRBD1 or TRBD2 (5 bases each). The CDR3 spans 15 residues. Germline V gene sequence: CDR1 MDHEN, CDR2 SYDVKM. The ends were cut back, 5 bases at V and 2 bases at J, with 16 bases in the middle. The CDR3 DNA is TGTGCCAGCAGTCTTCTCCGGGACGGTGCCTACGAGCAGTACTTC. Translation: CASSLLRDGAYEQYF.

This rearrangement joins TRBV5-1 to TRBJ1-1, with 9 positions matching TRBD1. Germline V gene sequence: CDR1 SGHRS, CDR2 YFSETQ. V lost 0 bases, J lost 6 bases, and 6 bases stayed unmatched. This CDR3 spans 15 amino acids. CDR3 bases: TGCGCCAGCAGCTTGGGGGACAGGGACCTTCCTGAAGCTTTCTTT. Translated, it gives CASSLGDRDLPEAFF.

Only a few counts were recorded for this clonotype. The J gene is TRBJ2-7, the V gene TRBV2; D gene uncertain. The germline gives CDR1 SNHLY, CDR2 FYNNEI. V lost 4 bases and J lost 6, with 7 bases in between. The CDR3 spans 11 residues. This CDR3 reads CASSVSREQYF. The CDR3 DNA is TGTGCCAGCAGTGTAAGTCGCGAGCAGTACTTC. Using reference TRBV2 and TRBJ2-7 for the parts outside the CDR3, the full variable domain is EPEVTQTPSHQVTQMGQEVILRCVPISNHLYFYWYRQILGQKVEFLVSFYNNEISEKSEIFDDQFSVERPDGSNFTLKIRSTKLEDSAMYFCASSVSREQYFGPGTRLTVT.

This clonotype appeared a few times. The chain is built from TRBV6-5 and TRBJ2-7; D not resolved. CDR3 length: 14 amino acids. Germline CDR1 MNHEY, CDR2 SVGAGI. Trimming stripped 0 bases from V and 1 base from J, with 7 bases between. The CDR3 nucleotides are TGTGCCAGCAGTTACTCGGAGCAGTCCTACGAGCAGTACTTC. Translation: CASSYSEQSYEQYF.

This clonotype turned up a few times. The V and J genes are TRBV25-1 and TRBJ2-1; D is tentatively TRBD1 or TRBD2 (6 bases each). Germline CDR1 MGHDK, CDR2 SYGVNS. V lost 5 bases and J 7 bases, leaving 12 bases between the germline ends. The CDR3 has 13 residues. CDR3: CASSRGLGNEQFF. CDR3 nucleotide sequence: TGTGCCAGCAGTCGGGGGCTGGGAAATGAGCAGTTCTTC.

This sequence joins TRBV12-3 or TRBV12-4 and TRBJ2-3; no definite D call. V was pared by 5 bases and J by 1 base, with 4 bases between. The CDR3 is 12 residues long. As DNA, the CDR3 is TGTGCCAGCAGTCTTCGCACAGATACGCAGTATTTT. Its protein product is CASSLRTDTQYF.

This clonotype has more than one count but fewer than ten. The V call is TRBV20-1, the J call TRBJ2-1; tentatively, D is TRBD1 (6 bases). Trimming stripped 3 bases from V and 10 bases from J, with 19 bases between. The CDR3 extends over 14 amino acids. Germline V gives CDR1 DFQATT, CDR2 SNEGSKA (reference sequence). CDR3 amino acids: CSASVSGVNLEQFF. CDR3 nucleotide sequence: TGCAGTGCTAGTGTGTCAGGGGTCAACCTAGAGCAGTTCTTC.